These 27 T cell receptor beta chains originate from one sample sequenced in a study of blood T cells in healthy people across ages. Through a sample-barcoded 5' primer and a J-beta primer mix, a second PCR was run for roughly 6 to 11 cycles. TCRdb processed the 5' RACE reads anew with MiXCR; each CDR3 protein has one entry. The sample records some 920,000 distinct CDR3 sequences, approximately 50% being singletons. Sample: blood. Source of these receptors: a woman between 55 and 75 years old in good health.

This chain links TRBV4-1 with TRBJ2-1; D is perhaps TRBD1 or TRBD2 (5 bases each). Germline-derived CDR1 and CDR2 are MGHRA and YSYEKL. The CDR3 is 16 residues long. V lost 0 bases and J 3 bases, leaving 12 bases between the germline ends. The CDR3 loop reads CASSQDGRGIYNEQFF. In DNA, the CDR3 is TGCGCCAGCAGCCAAGATGGTCGGGGCATCTACAATGAGCAGTTCTTC.

This chain links TRBV6-5 with TRBJ2-3, with D possibly being TRBD1 or TRBD2 (6 bases each). The CDR3 consists of 14 residues. Looked up from germline, CDR1 is MNHEY and CDR2 is SVGAGI. Deletions cut 5 bases from V and 5 bases from J, with 14 bases between. The CDR3 loop is CASSRGTYQDTQYF. The CDR3 DNA sequence: TGTGCCAGCAGTAGGGGGACTTACCAAGATACGCAGTATTTT.

This clonotype occurred a few times. The CDR3 sequence is CASSAGNRQTSSGYTF. Written as DNA, the CDR3 is TGTGCCAGCAGTGCCGGGAACAGGCAAACTAGCTCCGGCTACACCTTC. This rearrangement joins TRBV2 to TRBJ1-2; a possible D gene is TRBD1 (5 bases). Deletions cut 4 bases from V and 8 bases from J, with 23 bases between. Germline V gives CDR1 SNHLY, CDR2 FYNNEI. This CDR3 is built from 16 residues.

In this sample, this clonotype turned up a few times. V gene TRBV6-5 combines with J gene TRBJ2-1, with 8 bases aligning to TRBD1. CDR3 length: 14 amino acids. CDR1 MNHEY and CDR2 SVGAGI come from the germline V gene. Trimming cost V 5 bases and J 15 bases; bases outside gene matches: 15. In nucleotides, the CDR3 is TGTGCCAGCAGTCGACAGGGGCCCCGGGCTGGGTTGTTCTTC. Encoded protein: CASSRQGPRAGLFF.

In this sample, this clonotype turned up a few times. J is TRBJ2-7 and V is TRBV7-2; TRBD2 matches at 11 bases. The CDR3 is 16 residues long. With 4 bases clipped from V and 3 bases from J, the junction kept 8 bases outside the gene matches. Germline V gene sequence: CDR1 SGHTA, CDR2 FQGNSA. CDR3 residues: CASSSDSGRAFYEQYF. CDR3 DNA sequence: TGTGCCAGCAGCTCAGATAGCGGGAGGGCCTTCTACGAGCAGTACTTC.

Only a few counts were recorded for this clonotype. The rearrangement joins TRBV28 to TRBJ2-7; D is perhaps TRBD1 or TRBD2 (7 bases each). The CDR3 loop spans 14 amino acids. V was trimmed by 5 bases and J by 2 bases, leaving 13 bases between them. In germline, CDR1 is MDHEN, CDR2 SYDVKM. CDR3 nucleotide sequence: TGTGCCAGCAGTGGGGGGGGACAGACCTACGAGCAGTACTTC. It codes for CASSGGGQTYEQYF.

The V gene is TRBV7-2, the J gene TRBJ2-2; no clear D. There are 14 residues in the CDR3. Germline-derived CDR1 and CDR2 are SGHTA and FQGNSA. Trimming took off 6 bases at V and 8 bases at J, with 16 bases between the two ends. The CDR3 protein is CASREGRRTGELFF. In nucleotides, the CDR3 is TGTGCCAGCAGGGAAGGTCGCCGAACAGGGGAGCTGTTTTTT.

The rearrangement joins TRBV7-2 to TRBJ2-5, with TRBD1 as a possible D gene (6 bases). V gave up 5 bases and J gave up 9 bases, with 19 bases separating them. CDR1 and CDR2 (germline): SGHTA, FQGNSA. CDR3 length equals 14 residues. CDR3 amino acids: CASSQGSGVGAQYF. The CDR3 DNA follows: TGTGCCAGCAGCCAGGGCTCAGGGGTTGGGGCCCAGTACTTC.

Many counts were recorded for this clonotype. The gene calls are TRBV9 and TRBJ2-7; D remains unclear. The CDR3 consists of 12 residues. Trimming removed 2 bases from V and 2 bases from J, with 5 bases in between. Germline CDR1 SGDLS, CDR2 YYNGEE. The CDR3 DNA sequence: TGTGCCAGCAGCGTTTGGACCTACGAGCAGTACTTC. As protein: CASSVWTYEQYF.

J is TRBJ2-7 and V is TRBV2; D not certain. Germline V CDR1 and CDR2: SNHLY, FYNNEI. This CDR3 has 14 residues. Trimming took off 7 bases at V and 6 bases at J, with 19 bases between the two ends. The CDR3 reads CASIYNSLRFEQYF. The CDR3 DNA follows: TGTGCCAGCATCTACAACTCCCTGAGGTTCGAGCAGTACTTC.

This chain links TRBV10-3 with TRBJ2-3; D gene ambiguous. The CDR3 is 19 residues long. V was shortened by 9 bases and J by 0 bases, with 28 bases between the two germline ends. Germline CDR1 ENHRY, CDR2 SYGVKD. The CDR3 coding sequence is TGTGCCATGGACCGACACTGTAAGGCCGTCCCACTAAGCACAGATACGCAGTATTTT. The encoded protein is CAMDRHCKAVPLSTDTQYF.

This sequence joins TRBV5-1 and TRBJ2-1; D is possibly TRBD2 (7 bases). The germline V gene has CDR1 SGHRS and CDR2 YFSETQ. Trimming left V 3 bases short and J 3 bases short, with 16 bases between. This CDR3 is built from 16 residues. The CDR3 reads CASSWGGASNYNEQFF. In DNA form, the CDR3 reads TGCGCCAGCAGCTGGGGGGGGGCTAGCAACTACAATGAGCAGTTCTTC.

The chain joins TRBV4-2 to TRBJ2-3; TRBD2 agrees at 7 bases. V gave up 1 base and J gave up 6 bases; unmatched junction bases: 13. This CDR3 is built from 17 residues. Germline V gene data show CDR1 as LGHNA and CDR2 as YNFKEQ. The CDR3 spells CASSQGLAANYDDTQYF. The CDR3 region has the DNA TGTGCCAGCAGCCAAGGGCTAGCGGCGAACTACGACGATACGCAGTATTTT.

This clonotype was seen more than once but under ten times. The genes are TRBV20-1 and TRBJ2-1, with 8 nucleotides matching TRBD2. The V and J ends lost 1 base and 1 base, in that order; junction bases with no gene match: 15. Per germline, CDR1 DFQATT and CDR2 SNEGSKA (reference sequence). The CDR3 contains 19 residues. The CDR3 region is CSARGSAGVAGGSYNEQFF. The CDR3 nucleotides are TGCAGTGCTAGAGGGAGCGCCGGAGTGGCGGGAGGTTCCTACAATGAGCAGTTCTTC.

Details on this clonotype: One end of the junction varies from germline; a read error may be responsible. The chain has TRBV4-1 and TRBJ2-4, with a weak D call TRBD2 (5 bases). With the DNA end fitting TRBJ2-7 better, the J assignment may be wrong. The CDR3 runs to 14 residues. Germline V gene lookup returns CDR1 MGHRA and CDR2 YSYEKL. CDR3 in DNA: TGCGCCGGCAGCCAAAGTGTGGTAGCGCGCGAGCAGTACTTC. This translates into CAGSQSVVAREQYF.

This clonotype was picked up a small number of times. This chain uses TRBV12-3 or TRBV12-4 with TRBJ2-1; D uncertain. This CDR3 contains 11 residues. V lost 6 bases to trimming and J lost 9 bases, with 9 bases between them. The CDR3 region has the DNA TGTGCCAGCAGCGGGCGTGGTGAGCAGTTCTTC. This gives the protein CASSGRGEQFF.

This clonotype came up a few times. The chain employs TRBV6-2 or TRBV6-3 and TRBJ2-1, with D possibly being TRBD2 (5 bases). The CDR3 covers 15 residues. V gave up 2 bases and J gave up 0 bases, with 8 bases separating them. Germline V gene sequence: CDR1 MNHEY, CDR2 SVGEGT. Here the CDR3 DNA reads TGTGCCAGCAGTTACCCGGGGAGCTCCTACAATGAGCAGTTCTTC. Translated: CASSYPGSSYNEQFF.

The sample holds a few counts of this clonotype. The rearrangement joins TRBV12-3 or TRBV12-4 to TRBJ2-3, with D maybe TRBD2 (5 bases). V was trimmed by 5 bases and J by 4 bases, leaving 10 bases between them. The CDR3 covers 13 residues. The DNA of the CDR3 is TGTGCCAGCAGTCCCCGGGAACCAGATACGCAGTATTTT. It codes for CASSPREPDTQYF.

The CDR3 DNA is TGCAGCGTAGCCCGGAGTCGCGATACGCAGTATTTT. Translating gives CSVARSRDTQYF. The chain is built from TRBV29-1 and TRBJ2-3; D is uncertain. V was pared by 6 bases and J by 6 bases, with 13 bases between. Germline-derived CDR1 and CDR2 are SQVTM and ANQGSEA. The CDR3 spans 12 residues.

The V call is TRBV6-1, the J call TRBJ2-3; TRBD2 aligns across 14 bases. V shed 5 bases, J shed 2 bases, and the junction held 12 bases outside the gene matches. The CDR3 length is 19 residues. Germline loops: CDR1 MNHNS, CDR2 SASEGT. The CDR3 here is CASSQNGLAGGRNTDTQYF. The CDR3 DNA reads TGTGCCAGCAGTCAGAACGGACTAGCGGGAGGACGAAACACAGATACGCAGTATTTT.

CDR3 DNA sequence: TGTGCCAGCAGTAATATCTTAGCGGGAGGGCCGGGGGATGAGCAGTTCTTC. Its translation is CASSNILAGGPGDEQFF. This chain connects TRBV6-6 to TRBJ2-1; 11 bases align to TRBD2. V trimming: 5 bases; J trimming: 8 bases; junction bases outside the gene matches: 14. Germline CDR1 and CDR2: MNHNY and SVGAGI (reference sequence). This CDR3 contains 17 residues.

V gene TRBV10-3 combines with J gene TRBJ1-2, with D perhaps TRBD1 (5 bases). Trimming left V 2 bases short and J 6 bases short, with 13 bases between. The CDR3 runs to 14 residues. CDR1 is ENHRY, CDR2 SYGVKD, per germline. The CDR3 bases are TGTGCCATCAGTGAGGGGGGGATTAATAATGGCTACACCTTC. Protein: CAISEGGINNGYTF.

The genes are TRBV7-9 and TRBJ2-4; D remains ambiguous. The J call is doubtful: the DNA matches TRBJ2-7 better. The V gene's germline CDR1 is SEHNR and CDR2 FQNEAQ (reference sequence). The CDR3 covers 14 residues. CDR3 protein: CASSLAPPYYEQYF. As DNA, the CDR3 is TGTGCCAGCAGCCTCGCCCCCCCCTACTACGAGCAGTACTTC.

This clonotype was seen at least ten times. The CDR3 nucleotides read TGCAGTGCAGACAGGGCTGGTTATCCGTACGAGCAGTACTTC. Its protein product is CSADRAGYPYEQYF. The chain uses TRBV20-1 and TRBJ2-7, with 7 bases aligning to TRBD1. The V and J ends lost 6 bases and 4 bases, in that order; junction bases with no gene match: 12. The CDR3 is 14 amino acids. The germline V gene has CDR1 DFQATT and CDR2 SNEGSKA (reference sequence).

The DNA of the CDR3 is TGTGCCAGCAGTTTACTAGCCCAGCCCCAGCATTTT. It specifies CASSLLAQPQHF. The V call is TRBV12-3 or TRBV12-4, the J call TRBJ1-5, with D hard to call. The CDR3 is made up of 12 amino acids. V was trimmed by 2 bases and J by 7 bases, leaving 6 bases between them.

V gene TRBV28 combines with J gene TRBJ2-5, with D perhaps matching TRBD1 (5 bases). The J call may not be correct, given that the DNA end is closer to TRBJ2-4. Germline V gene lookup returns CDR1 MDHEN and CDR2 SYDVKM. The CDR3 is 16 amino acids. CDR3 DNA sequence: TGTGCCAGCAGTTTCGCGCAGGGATGGACCGAAAACATTCAGTACTTC. Encoded protein: CASSFAQGWTENIQYF.

This CDR3 reads CASSSNRGRGYTF. DNA of the CDR3: TGTGCCAGCAGCTCCAACAGGGGGAGGGGCTACACCTTC. The V call is TRBV7-9, the J call TRBJ1-2, with 8 positions matching TRBD1. CDR1 SEHNR and CDR2 FQNEAQ come from the germline V gene (reference sequence). The CDR3 is made up of 13 amino acids. V was clipped by 4 bases and J by 8 bases; unmatched bases: 6.